This passage covers 24 T cell receptor beta chains from one sample sequenced in a study of PD-1 and CTLA-4 blockade in melanoma. Assay used: immunoSEQ multiplex PCR; TCRdb lists only in-frame clones, some missing. Among around 20,000 clones listed, about 91% were seen once. This material consisted of CD8+ T cells from peripheral blood, taken before anti-PD-1 treatment. All receptors come from a human donor with melanoma.

V usage is TRBV30 and J usage is TRBJ2-3; D call uncertain. CDR3 length equals 13 residues. V lost 0 bases to trimming and J lost 3 bases, with 7 bases between them. CDR1 and CDR2 (germline): GTSNPN, SVGIG (reference sequence). The CDR3 spells CAWSVESTDTQYF. The DNA of the CDR3 is TGTGCCTGGAGTGTAGAGAGTACAGATACGCAGTATTTT.

The rearrangement joins TRBV19 to TRBJ1-1; no reliable D call. CDR1 and CDR2 from the germline V gene are LNHDA and SQIVND (reference sequence). The CDR3 has 16 residues. V dropped 5 bases and J dropped 1 base, with 17 bases sitting between them. The CDR3 DNA reads TGTGCCAGTAGTCCCCTTATTGACCCAGCGAACACTGAAGCTTTCTTT. It specifies CASSPLIDPANTEAFF. Supplemented by reference TRBV19 and TRBJ1-1, the full variable domain reads DGGITQSPKYLFRKEGQNVTLSCEQNLNHDAMYWYRQDPGQGLRLIYYSQIVNDFQKGDIAEGYSVSREKKESFPLTVTSAQKNPTAFYLCASSPLIDPANTEAFFGQGTRLTVV.

V and J are TRBV18 and TRBJ1-6, with D unclear. Germline CDR1 is KGHSH and CDR2 is LQKENI. The CDR3 runs 17 residues. Trimming removed 2 bases from V and 9 bases from J, with 20 bases in between. Written as DNA, the CDR3 is TGTGCCAGCTCACCATTCAACGAGCTGGGATCGGGTTCACCCCTCCACTTT. Amino acid sequence: CASSPFNELGSGSPLHF.

The genes are TRBV7-8 and TRBJ2-5, with unresolved D. From germline, CDR1 is SGHVS and CDR2 FQNEAQ. V dropped 1 base and J dropped 5 bases, with 8 bases sitting between them. This CDR3 region has 13 residues. The CDR3 protein is CASSLVRLETQYF. As DNA, the CDR3 is TGTGCCAGCAGCTTAGTGCGGCTCGAGACCCAGTACTTC.

The genes are TRBV29-1 and TRBJ1-2, with a possible D match to TRBD1 (5 bases). The CDR3 consists of 14 residues. Germline V gives CDR1 SQVTM, CDR2 ANQGSEA. Trimming took off 1 base at V and 6 bases at J, with 15 bases between the two ends. CDR3 sequence (DNA): TGCAGCGTTGAAGGACAGTGGGATAGGGATGGCTACACCTTC. This encodes CSVEGQWDRDGYTF.

This rearrangement joins TRBV4-2 to TRBJ1-3, with D unclear. Trimming shortened V by 1 base and J by 0 bases, and 7 bases separated the two germline ends. CDR1 and CDR2 (germline): LGHNA, YNFKEQ. This CDR3 is 15 amino acids long. The CDR3 nucleotides are TGTGCCAGCAGCCAAGTGGAACTCTCTGGAAACACCATATATTTT. Translating gives CASSQVELSGNTIYF.

The rearrangement uses TRBV4-1 and TRBJ1-1; tentatively, D is TRBD1 (5 bases). This CDR3 region has 17 residues. The V and J ends lost 3 bases and 2 bases respectively, with 19 bases between them. CDR1 is MGHRA, CDR2 YSYEKL, per germline. CDR3 DNA sequence: TGCGCCAGCAGCCATAGTTACCCCCGGGGGAGTAACACTGAAGCTTTCTTT. Protein: CASSHSYPRGSNTEAFF.

This chain joins TRBV11-2 and TRBJ2-2; 7 bases fit TRBD2. The length of the CDR3 is 16 residues. V trimming: 0 bases; J trimming: 3 bases; junction bases outside the gene matches: 4. Germline V gene data show CDR1 as SGHAT and CDR2 as FQNNGV. The DNA for the CDR3 is TGTGCCAGCAGCTTAGAACCTCTAGCGGACACCGGGGAGCTGTTTTTT. Its protein product is CASSLEPLADTGELFF.

This rearrangement joins TRBV6-1 to TRBJ1-4, with D maybe TRBD1 (6 bases). V gave up 5 bases and J gave up 4 bases, with 14 bases separating them. CDR1 and CDR2 (germline): MNHNS, SASEGT. The CDR3 contains 15 residues. CDR3 loop: CASSPFRGLNEKLFF. The CDR3 nucleotides read TGTGCCAGCAGTCCCTTCAGGGGCCTTAATGAAAAACTGTTTTTT.

CDR3 nucleotides: TGTGCCCATCGAGGGGAGAACTATGGCTACACCTTC. It is translated as CAHRGENYGYTF. The V gene is TRBV6-6, the J gene TRBJ1-2, with D maybe TRBD1 (5 bases). This CDR3 is built from 12 residues. Germline CDR1 reads MNHNY; CDR2 reads SVGAGI (reference sequence). V was pared by 11 bases and J by 2 bases, with 12 bases between.

The chain is built from TRBV9 and TRBJ1-1; D possibly corresponds to TRBD1 (5 bases). Germline CDR1 and CDR2: SGDLS and YYNGEE. There are 16 residues in the CDR3. V lost 0 bases and J lost 3, with 15 bases in between. The DNA of the CDR3 is TGTGCCAGCAGCGTAGAGGCAGGGATGGGGGACACTGAAGCTTTCTTT. This encodes CASSVEAGMGDTEAFF.

The gene calls are TRBV7-3 and TRBJ2-2; D may match TRBD1 or TRBD2 (5 bases each). V was cut by 0 bases and J by 0 bases, with 11 bases left in between. This CDR3 region has 17 residues. Germline loops: CDR1 SGHTA, CDR2 FQGTGA. CDR3 amino acids: CASSLTSGTANTGELFF. CDR3 bases: TGTGCCAGCAGCTTAACGTCCGGGACCGCGAACACCGGGGAGCTGTTTTTT.

The rearrangement uses TRBV7-6 and TRBJ1-1, with D unclear. Trimming removed 5 bases at V and 0 bases at J, with 10 bases between. This CDR3 has 14 amino acids. Germline V CDR1 and CDR2: SGHVS, FNYEAQ. The CDR3 DNA sequence: TGTGCCAGCAGCCCTAAGATTTTGAACACTGAAGCTTTCTTT. Translated, it gives CASSPKILNTEAFF.

This chain uses TRBV6-5 with TRBJ2-1; D gene unclear. V gave up 0 bases and J gave up 7 bases, with 13 bases separating them. The germline V gene encodes CDR1 MNHEY and CDR2 SVGAGI. The length of the CDR3 is 15 residues. CDR3 loop: CASSYSKFPLNEQFF. The CDR3 DNA is TGTGCCAGCAGTTACTCGAAATTTCCCCTAAATGAGCAGTTCTTC.

The rearrangement joins TRBV4-1 to TRBJ1-4, with D maybe TRBD1 (5 bases). CDR1 MGHRA and CDR2 YSYEKL come from the germline V gene. The CDR3 sequence is 14 residues long. V lost 4 bases and J 8 bases, leaving 14 bases between the germline ends. The CDR3 bases are TGCGCCAGCAGCCCCGGAAGGGGAGAGGAAAAACTGTTTTTT. Translation gives CASSPGRGEEKLFF.

This rearrangement joins TRBV5-4 to TRBJ2-2; 8 bases fit TRBD2. The germline gives CDR1 SGHNT, CDR2 YYREEE (reference sequence). V lost 5 bases, J lost 3 bases, and 3 bases stayed unmatched. CDR3 length: 14 residues. The CDR3 is CASSSGTYTGELFF. The CDR3 nucleotides read TGTGCCAGCAGTAGCGGGACATACACCGGGGAGCTGTTTTTT.

This clone showed up just once. This rearrangement joins TRBV4-2 to TRBJ1-3; D unresolved. V was clipped by 0 bases and J by 2 bases, with 11 bases between them. This CDR3 spans 16 amino acids. CDR1 and CDR2 from the germline V gene are LGHNA and YNFKEQ. The CDR3 DNA reads TGTGCCAGCAGCCAAGACGCAGGCTCTCCTGGAAACACCATATATTTT. The encoded protein is CASSQDAGSPGNTIYF.

V gene TRBV4-2 combines with J gene TRBJ2-1; weak D call: TRBD2 (6 bases). The CDR3 is 16 amino acids. Germline CDR1 reads LGHNA; CDR2 reads YNFKEQ. Trimming stripped 0 bases from V and 8 bases from J, with 17 bases between. In DNA form, the CDR3 reads TGTGCCAGCAGCCAAGATGACGGCGGGGTAGGCGATGAGCAGTTCTTC. It is translated as CASSQDDGGVGDEQFF.

Here the CDR3 reads CASSAGRGSGGAGDTQYF. CDR3 DNA sequence: TGTGCCAGCAGCGCGGGACGCGGTAGCGGGGGGGCCGGCGATACGCAGTATTTT. The chain recombines TRBV2 with TRBJ2-3; TRBD2 matches at 11 bases. The CDR3 runs 18 residues. With 6 bases clipped from V and 6 bases from J, the junction kept 17 bases outside the gene matches. The germline gives CDR1 SNHLY, CDR2 FYNNEI.

This rearrangement joins TRBV14 to TRBJ1-1; 7 nucleotides match TRBD1. The CDR3 consists of 15 residues. Germline CDR1 and CDR2: SGHDN and FVKESK. V gave up 2 bases and J gave up 6 bases; unmatched junction bases: 9. The CDR3 DNA follows: TGTGCCAGCAGCCAATTCCAGGGGGTAATCGCTGAAGCTTTCTTT. Amino acids: CASSQFQGVIAEAFF.

V gene TRBV15 combines with J gene TRBJ2-3, with a tentative D call TRBD2 (7 bases). CDR1 and CDR2 (germline): LNHNV, YYDKDF (reference sequence). CDR3 length equals 16 residues. V was clipped by 5 bases and J by 0 bases, with 15 bases between them. The CDR3 loop reads CATSGTRGPSTDTQYF. CDR3 nucleotides: TGTGCCACCAGCGGGACGCGGGGGCCGAGCACAGATACGCAGTATTTT.

V is TRBV4-3 and J is TRBJ1-2; possible D gene TRBD1, 5 bases. Trimming stripped 4 bases from V and 0 bases from J, with 18 bases between. CDR3 length: 17 residues. Germline lookup yields CDR1 LGHNA and CDR2 YSLEER. The CDR3 protein is CASSPEEGADSNYGYTF. In DNA, the CDR3 is TGCGCCAGCAGCCCCGAGGAAGGGGCCGATTCTAACTATGGCTACACCTTC.

The rearrangement links TRBV5-1 to TRBJ2-7; maybe TRBD2 (5 bases). The CDR3 sequence is 13 residues long. Germline assignment: CDR1 SGHRS and CDR2 YFSETQ. The V and J ends lost 10 bases and 0 bases respectively, with 14 bases between them. In nucleotides, the CDR3 is TGCGCCTCAACCTCGGGGAGCTCCTACGAGCAGTACTTC. Encoded protein: CASTSGSSYEQYF.

This sequence joins TRBV29-1 and TRBJ1-2, with D unresolved. The germline CDR1 and CDR2 sequences are SQVTM and ANQGSEA. V was cut by 5 bases and J by 12 bases, with 22 bases left in between. The CDR3 is made up of 13 amino acids. The CDR3 loop reads CSVKITGIPGNTF. In nucleotides, the CDR3 is TGCAGCGTTAAAATCACCGGGATCCCGGGGAACACCTTC.